The rows below give T cell receptor beta chains drawn from one sample of a study of blood T cell repertoires in COVID-19. The data were produced by immunoSEQ multiplex PCR, yet TCRdb's version contains in-frame clones alone and is incomplete. The repertoire holds about 100,000 clones, with about 90% as singletons. Input material: peripheral blood. Source of these receptors: a human donor in a cohort sampled during active COVID-19. Each CDR3 is given with its conserved first and last residue. D genes are given only for firm matches.

j_call	v_call	d_call	cdr3_aa	cdr3_nt
TRBJ2-5	TRBV7-9	TRBD2	CASSLDSSGGFREAQYF	TGTGCCAGCAGCTTAGATTCTAGCGGGGGCTTTCGAGAGGCCCAGTACTTC
TRBJ1-1	TRBV10-1	TRBD1	CASSEVGTGGKAFF	TGCGCCAGCAGTGAGGTTGGGACAGGTGGTAAAGCTTTCTTT
TRBJ2-2	TRBV4-1	TRBD1	CASSQVTGGPGELFF	TGCGCCAGCAGCCAAGTTACAGGGGGCCCCGGGGAGCTGTTTTTT
TRBJ2-7	TRBV5-4	TRBD2	CASSFRLLAGGTTYEQYF	TGTGCCAGCAGCTTCCGCCTGCTAGCGGGAGGTACCACCTACGAGCAGTACTTC
TRBJ2-1	TRBV15	TRBD2	CATSRELAGGTLGNEQFF	TGTGCCACCAGCAGGGAACTAGCGGGAGGCACCTTGGGGAATGAGCAGTTCTTC
TRBJ1-1	TRBV18	TRBD1	CASSPPGRGSTEAFF	TGTGCCAGCTCACCACCGGGCAGGGGGAGCACTGAAGCTTTCTTT
TRBJ1-5	TRBV5-6	NA	CASSARGSNQPQHF	TGTGCCAGCAGCGCCAGGGGCAGCAATCAGCCCCAGCATTTT
TRBJ2-6	TRBV5-1	NA	CASSDSFSSGANVLTF	TGCGCCAGCAGTGACAGTTTCAGCTCTGGGGCCAACGTCCTGACTTTC
TRBJ2-2	TRBV13	NA	CASSLGGVTGELFF	TGTGCCAGCAGCTTAGGAGGGGTCACCGGGGAGCTGTTTTTT
TRBJ2-1	TRBV10-3	TRBD1	CAISESNRGDNEQFF	TGTGCCATCAGTGAGTCGAACAGGGGGGACAATGAGCAGTTCTTC